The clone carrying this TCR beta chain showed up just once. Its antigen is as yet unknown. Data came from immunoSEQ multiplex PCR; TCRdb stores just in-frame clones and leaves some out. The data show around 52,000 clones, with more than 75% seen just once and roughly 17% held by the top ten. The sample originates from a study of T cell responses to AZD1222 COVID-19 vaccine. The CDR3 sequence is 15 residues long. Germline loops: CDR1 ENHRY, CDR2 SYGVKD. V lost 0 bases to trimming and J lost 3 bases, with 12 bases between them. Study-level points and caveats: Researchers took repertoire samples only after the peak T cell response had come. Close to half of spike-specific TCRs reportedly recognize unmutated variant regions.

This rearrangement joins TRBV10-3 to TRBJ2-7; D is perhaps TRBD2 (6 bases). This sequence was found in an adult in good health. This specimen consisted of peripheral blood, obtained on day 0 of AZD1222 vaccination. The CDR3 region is CAISESLRDFYEQYF. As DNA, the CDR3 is TGTGCCATCAGTGAGTCGTTAAGGGACTTCTACGAGCAGTACTTC.